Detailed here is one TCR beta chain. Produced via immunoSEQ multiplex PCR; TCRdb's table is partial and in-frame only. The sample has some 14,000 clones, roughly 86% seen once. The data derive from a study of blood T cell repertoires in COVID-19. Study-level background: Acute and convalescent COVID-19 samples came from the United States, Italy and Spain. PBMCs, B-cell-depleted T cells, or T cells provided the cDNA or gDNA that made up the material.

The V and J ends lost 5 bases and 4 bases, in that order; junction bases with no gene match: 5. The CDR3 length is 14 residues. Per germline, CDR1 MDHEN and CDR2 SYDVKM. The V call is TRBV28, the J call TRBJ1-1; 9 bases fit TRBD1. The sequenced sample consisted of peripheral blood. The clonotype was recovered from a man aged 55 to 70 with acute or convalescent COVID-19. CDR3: CASSRGTGFTEAFF. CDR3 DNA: TGTGCCAGCAGTCGGGGGACAGGGTTCACTGAAGCTTTCTTT. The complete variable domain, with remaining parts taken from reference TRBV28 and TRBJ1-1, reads DVKVTQSSRYLVKRTGEKVFLECVQDMDHENMFWYRQDPGLGLRLIYFSYDVKMKEKGDIPEGYSVSREKKERFSLILESASTNQTSMYLCASSRGTGFTEAFFGQGTRLTVV.